Below, 10 T cell receptor beta chains from the same sample are listed, as sequenced in a study of control samples from healthy donors and cancer patients. TCRdb keeps only in-frame clones here, not all; method: immunoSEQ multiplex PCR. The data show tens of thousands of clones, around 91% seen once. Sequenced material: blood. The receptors here all came from a man between 50 and 59 years old in good health.

The chain employs TRBV9 and TRBJ2-3; TRBD2 aligns across 11 bases. Germline assignment: CDR1 SGDLS and CDR2 YYNGEE. The ends lost 3 bases at V and 0 bases at J; junction bases unmatched: 6. CDR3 length: 17 amino acids. The CDR3 reads CASSALAGVTSTDTQYF. The CDR3 nucleotides are TGTGCCAGCAGCGCACTAGCGGGGGTTACTAGCACAGATACGCAGTATTTT.

The V and J genes are TRBV3-1 (or the pseudogene TRBV3-2) and TRBJ2-5; 11 nucleotides match TRBD2. Germline CDR1 LGHDT, CDR2 YNNKEL (reference sequence). The CDR3 extends over 14 amino acids. The ends lost 5 bases at V and 5 bases at J; junction bases unmatched: 4. CDR3 sequence reads: CASSTTSGEETQYF. The CDR3 DNA sequence: TGTGCCAGCAGCACGACTAGCGGGGAGGAGACCCAGTACTTC.

The rearrangement links TRBV6-5 to TRBJ2-5, with D unresolved. The V and J ends lost 2 bases and 1 base respectively, with 5 bases between them. Germline V gives CDR1 MNHEY, CDR2 SVGAGI. CDR3 length: 13 residues. The CDR3 bases are TGTGCCAGCAGTTACGCGGTCCAAGAGACCCAGTACTTC. This gives the protein CASSYAVQETQYF.

The chain employs TRBV12-3 or TRBV12-4 and TRBJ1-1; possibly TRBD1 for D (5 bases). The CDR3 totals 12 residues. V shed 9 bases and J shed 0 bases, with 8 bases lying between them. CDR3 protein: CASGGLNTEAFF. CDR3 DNA sequence: TGTGCCAGTGGGGGGTTGAACACTGAAGCTTTCTTT.

The chain is built from TRBV3-1 (or the pseudogene TRBV3-2) and TRBJ2-5; no clear D gene. This CDR3 spans 12 amino acids. Trimming cost V 3 bases and J 5 bases, with 7 bases left between them. Germline V CDR1 and CDR2: LGHDT, YNNKEL (reference sequence). The CDR3 bases are TGTGCCAGCAGCCAGGGTAGGGAGACCCAGTACTTC. This codes for CASSQGRETQYF.

The DNA of the CDR3 is TGTGCCAGCAGCCGAGGGGGCGCCTACTCATCCAACGAGCAGTACTTC. Translating gives CASSRGGAYSSNEQYF. V gene TRBV5-4 combines with J gene TRBJ2-7, with 7 bases fitting TRBD1. This CDR3 spans 16 amino acids. Germline CDR1 is SGHNT and CDR2 is YYREEE (reference sequence). J was trimmed by 5 bases and V by 4 bases; bases with no gene match: 15.

The genes are TRBV6-1 and TRBJ2-7, with unresolved D. Germline CDR1 and CDR2: MNHNS and SASEGT. The CDR3 runs to 13 residues. V lost 1 base to trimming and J lost 0 bases, with 4 bases between them. Written as DNA, the CDR3 is TGTGCCAGCAGTGAAGGGGGCTCCTACGAGCAGTACTTC. It is translated as CASSEGGSYEQYF.

The DNA for the CDR3 is TGTGCCAGCAGCTCTCAGGGCCTACTCCGTAATGAAAAACTGTTTTTT. Translated: CASSSQGLLRNEKLFF. The V call is TRBV11-2, the J call TRBJ1-4; D might be TRBD1 (5 bases). V lost 4 bases to trimming and J lost 4 bases, with 16 bases between them. The CDR3 consists of 16 residues. CDR1 is SGHAT, CDR2 FQNNGV, per germline.

The CDR3 coding sequence is TGTGCCAGTAGTCTCGGGACGCTCTACGAGCAGTACTTC. Its translation is CASSLGTLYEQYF. V is TRBV19 and J is TRBJ2-7; D may match TRBD1 or TRBD2 (5 bases each). V lost 5 bases to trimming and J lost 3 bases, with 11 bases between them. In germline, CDR1 is LNHDA, CDR2 SQIVND (reference sequence). CDR3 length: 13 residues. Drawing the rest from reference TRBV19 and TRBJ2-7, the complete variable domain is DGGITQSPKYLFRKEGQNVTLSCEQNLNHDAMYWYRQDPGQGLRLIYYSQIVNDFQKGDIAEGYSVSREKKESFPLTVTSAQKNPTAFYLCASSLGTLYEQYFGPGTRLTVT.

J is TRBJ2-7 and V is TRBV7-2; either TRBD1 or TRBD2 may fit D (6 bases each). Trimming pared 5 bases from V and 9 bases from J, leaving 14 bases between. Germline V gene data show CDR1 as SGHTA and CDR2 as FQGNSA. The length of the CDR3 is 12 residues. The CDR3 DNA reads TGTGCCAGCAGCGGGGGGCCCGATGGGCAGTACTTC. It codes for CASSGGPDGQYF.